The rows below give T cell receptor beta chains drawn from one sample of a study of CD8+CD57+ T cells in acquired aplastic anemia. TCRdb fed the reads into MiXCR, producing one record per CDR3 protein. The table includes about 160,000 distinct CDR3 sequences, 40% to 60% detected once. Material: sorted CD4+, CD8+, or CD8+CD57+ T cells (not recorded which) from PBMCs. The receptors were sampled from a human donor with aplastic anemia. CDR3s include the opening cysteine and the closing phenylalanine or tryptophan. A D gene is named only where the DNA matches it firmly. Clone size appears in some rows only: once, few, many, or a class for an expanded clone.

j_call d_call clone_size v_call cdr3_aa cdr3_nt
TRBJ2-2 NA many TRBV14 CASSPKPGGELFF TGTGCCAGCAGCCCAAAGCCAGGCGGGGAGCTGTTTTTT
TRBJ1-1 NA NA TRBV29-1 CSVKGRLNTEAFF TGCAGCGTAAAGGGACGGTTGAACACTGAAGCTTTCTTC
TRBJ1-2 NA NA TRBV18 CASSPANLNYGYTF TGTGCCAGCTCACCGGCCAACTTGAACTATGGCTACACCTTC
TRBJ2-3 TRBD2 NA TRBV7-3 CASRRGYTDTQYF TGTGCCAGCCGGCGGGGGTACACAGATACGCAGTATTTT
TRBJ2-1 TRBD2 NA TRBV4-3 CASGQPGLEDNEQFF TGCGCCAGCGGTCAGCCGGGACTAGAGGACAATGAGCAGTTCTTC
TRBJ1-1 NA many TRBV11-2 CASSLGGTFEAFF TGTGCCAGCAGCTTAGGAGGCACATTTGAAGCTTTCTTT
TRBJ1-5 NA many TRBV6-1 CASREGPSAVQPQHF TGTGCCAGCAGAGAAGGGCCCTCCGCGGTTCAGCCCCAGCATTTT
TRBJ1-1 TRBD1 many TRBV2 CASSHPGQGLWGAFF TGTGCCAGCAGTCACCCGGGACAGGGACTCTGGGGAGCTTTCTTT
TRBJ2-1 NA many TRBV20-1 CSARAWGDLKDEQFF TGCAGTGCTAGAGCTTGGGGCGACCTAAAGGATGAGCAGTTCTTC
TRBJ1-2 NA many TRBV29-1 CSVEDPRGLPTNYGYTF TGCAGCGTTGAAGACCCCCGAGGTCTGCCGACTAACTATGGCTACACCTTC
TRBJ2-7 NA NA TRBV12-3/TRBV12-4 CASSRDGVGEQYF TGTGCCAGCAGCAGGGACGGGGTAGGCGAGCAGTACTTC
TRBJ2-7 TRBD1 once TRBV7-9 CASSPFDRGSYEQYF TGTGCCAGCAGCCCGTTCGACAGGGGCTCCTACGAGCAGTACTTC
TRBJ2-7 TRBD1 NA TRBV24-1 CATSDAGTGIYEQYF TGTGCCACCAGTGACGCCGGGACAGGGATCTACGAGCAGTACTTC
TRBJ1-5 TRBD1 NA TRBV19 CASTTTGEWNQPQHF TGTGCCAGTACCACCACAGGGGAATGGAATCAGCCCCAGCATTTT
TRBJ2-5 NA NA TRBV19 CAGTRETQYF TGTGCTGGGACGAGGGAGACCCAGTACTTC
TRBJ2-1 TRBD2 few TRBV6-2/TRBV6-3 CASTGLAGYNEQFF TGTGCCAGCACCGGACTAGCGGGGTACAATGAGCAGTTCTTC
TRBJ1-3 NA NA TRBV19 CASSLRGGGNTIYF TGTGCCAGTAGTTTAAGGGGCGGTGGAAACACCATATATTTT
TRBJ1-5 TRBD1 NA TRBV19 CATLDRVNNQPQHF TGTGCCACCCTAGACAGGGTGAACAATCAGCCCCAGCATTTT
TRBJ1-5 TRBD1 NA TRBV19 CASSSSDRGRNQPQHF TGTGCCAGTAGTAGTAGTGACAGGGGGCGCAATCAGCCCCAGCATTTT
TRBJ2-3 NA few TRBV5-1 CASSFSEEQGSTDTQYF TGCGCCAGCAGCTTTTCCGAGGAACAGGGATCCACAGATACGCAGTATTTT